The 23 T cell receptor beta chains presented below share a single source sample, sequenced in a study of CXCR3-negative and CXCR3-positive naive CD8 T cells. Carrying UMI labels, the TRB cDNA libraries were prepared through 5' RACE. TCRdb reworked the 5' RACE reads into one entry per CDR3 protein, no DNA. With 30,000 to 40,000 distinct CDR3 sequences in the sample, the ten largest clones hold roughly 15%. Sequencing used memory CD8+ T cells from blood. The receptors come from a human donor in good health. Some clones in this sample may be carry-over from other donors' samples.

In terms of frequency, this clonotype is medium-sized (0.01 to 0.1%). V gene TRBV14 combines with J gene TRBJ1-1. Germline V CDR1 and CDR2: SGHDN, FVKESK. The CDR3 loop spans 16 amino acids. CDR3 loop: CASSQDLGVVGTEAFF.

The chain joins TRBV13 to TRBJ1-1; TCRdb returns TRBD1, unconfirmable since there is no DNA. CDR1 and CDR2 from the germline V gene are PRHDT and FYEKMQ (reference sequence). This CDR3 has 15 residues. CDR3 residues: CASSSGDRGDAEAFF.

This rearrangement joins TRBV15 to TRBJ2-1; TCRdb lists TRBD1, though no DNA is available to test this call. Germline V gives CDR1 LNHNV, CDR2 YYDKDF (reference sequence). This CDR3 has 14 amino acids. The chain's CDR3 is CATNAEDRYNEQFF.

This chain connects TRBV3-1 to TRBJ2-7. The germline V gene has CDR1 LGHDT and CDR2 YNNKEL (reference sequence). CDR3 length equals 14 residues. The CDR3 sequence is CASSHEQAVYEQYF.

V usage is TRBV28 and J usage is TRBJ2-7; TCRdb reports TRBD1, a call that lacks DNA to check it against. Germline V lookup: CDR1 MDHEN, CDR2 SYDVKM. The CDR3 is made up of 14 amino acids. The CDR3 loop is CASSSEGSAYEQYF.

The chain links TRBV7-2 to TRBJ2-7; the TCRdb D gene call, TRBD1, has no DNA to confirm it. Germline loops: CDR1 SGHTA, CDR2 FQGNSA. This CDR3 has 13 residues. The CDR3 protein is CASSLTGPYEQYF.

The rearrangement uses TRBV28 and TRBJ1-1. The germline V gene encodes CDR1 MDHEN and CDR2 SYDVKM. The CDR3 spans 13 residues. The CDR3 reads CASRRRTMPEAFF.

J is TRBJ2-7 and V is TRBV28. There are 12 residues in the CDR3. Germline-derived CDR1 and CDR2 are MDHEN and SYDVKM. CDR3 region: CASSLYATEQYF.

J is TRBJ2-5 and V is TRBV20-1. Per germline, CDR1 DFQATT and CDR2 SNEGSKA (reference sequence). This CDR3 is 12 amino acids long. CDR3 amino acids: CSASTGQETQYF.

The chain links TRBV29-1 to TRBJ1-2. The germline CDR1 and CDR2 sequences are SQVTM and ANQGSEA. The CDR3 covers 12 residues. The CDR3 protein is CSVGFWGSSYTF.

The chain is built from TRBV28 and TRBJ2-2. In germline, CDR1 is MDHEN, CDR2 SYDVKM. This CDR3 is 13 amino acids long. This chain's CDR3 is CASSFGETGELFF. The entire variable domain, with the rest obtained from reference TRBV28 and TRBJ2-2, is as follows: DVKVTQSSRYLVKRTGEKVFLECVQDMDHENMFWYRQDPGLGLRLIYFSYDVKMKEKGDIPEGYSVSREKKERFSLILESASTNQTSMYLCASSFGETGELFFGEGSRLTVL.

The chain couples TRBV6-4 to TRBJ2-1; there is no DNA to check the TCRdb D call of TRBD1. CDR1 is MRHNA and CDR2 is SNTAGT in the germline V gene. This CDR3 has 14 residues. The CDR3 region is CASSKDAQGNEQFF.

The V call is TRBV29-1, the J call TRBJ1-2. The germline gives CDR1 SQVTM, CDR2 ANQGSEA. This CDR3 is built from 12 residues. CDR3 residues: CSVEDGPYGYTF.

This rearrangement joins TRBV29-1 to TRBJ2-7; absent DNA, TCRdb's TRBD2 call cannot be checked. The germline V gene encodes CDR1 SQVTM and CDR2 ANQGSEA. The CDR3 extends over 14 amino acids. The CDR3: CSVEDGLARGEQYF.

The genes are TRBV29-1 and TRBJ2-7; TCRdb lists TRBD1, though no DNA is available to test this call. This CDR3 is built from 13 residues. In germline, CDR1 is SQVTM, CDR2 ANQGSEA. The chain's CDR3 is CSVRQGSSYEQYF.

V and J are TRBV7-3 and TRBJ2-2; absent DNA, TCRdb's TRBD2 call cannot be checked. The CDR3 has 19 residues. Germline V gene lookup returns CDR1 SGHTA and CDR2 FQGTGA. This CDR3 is CASSLSYPSGVPNTGELFF.

The gene calls are TRBV11-1 and TRBJ1-1. The CDR3 length is 16 residues. Germline lookup yields CDR1 SGHAT and CDR2 FQDESV (reference sequence). Here the CDR3 reads CASSLGEALLNTEAFF.

The chain employs TRBV29-1 and TRBJ2-5; TCRdb designates TRBD1, a call that cannot be tested without DNA. This CDR3 is built from 16 residues. In germline, CDR1 is SQVTM, CDR2 ANQGSEA. CDR3: CSVEDLRGPVGETQYF.

The chain joins TRBV14 to TRBJ2-7; absent DNA, TCRdb's TRBD1 call cannot be checked. Germline V gives CDR1 SGHDN, CDR2 FVKESK. The CDR3 is 14 amino acids. This CDR3 is CASSYVPGSYEQYF.

This clonotype is deemed medium-sized by its frequency. This chain connects TRBV2 to TRBJ1-2. Per the germline V gene, CDR1 is SNHLY and CDR2 is FYNNEI. The CDR3 sequence is 12 residues long. The CDR3 loop reads CARRGIGGGYTF. Together with reference TRBV2 and TRBJ1-2, the CDR3 gives the full variable domain: EPEVTQTPSHQVTQMGQEVILRCVPISNHLYFYWYRQILGQKVEFLVSFYNNEISEKSEIFDDQFSVERPDGSNFTLKIRSTKLEDSAMYFCARRGIGGGYTFGSGTRLTVV.

The genes are TRBV27 and TRBJ2-2; TCRdb reports TRBD1, a call that lacks DNA to check it against. CDR1 MNHEY and CDR2 SMNVEV come from the germline V gene (reference sequence). The CDR3 totals 13 residues. CDR3 amino acids: CASRIGGAEKLFF.

The chain joins TRBV14 to TRBJ1-1; without DNA, the TCRdb call of TRBD1 cannot be checked. The CDR3 extends over 16 amino acids. CDR1 is SGHDN and CDR2 is FVKESK in the germline V gene. The CDR3 region is CASSRDPNGGSTEAFF.

The chain employs TRBV6-4 and TRBJ1-1. The CDR3 runs 13 residues. Per the germline V gene, CDR1 is MRHNA and CDR2 is SNTAGT. CDR3 amino acids: CASSDRENTEAFF.